These T cell receptor beta chains were read from a single sample in a study of blood T cell repertoires in COVID-19. Produced via immunoSEQ multiplex PCR; TCRdb's table is partial and in-frame only. Of 150,000 to 200,000 clones listed, roughly 80% were seen once; the top ten hold about 18%. The specimen was peripheral blood. These receptors originate from a man aged 55 to 70 with active or convalescent COVID-19. Both conserved end residues are part of each CDR3. D genes are given only for firm matches. Clone size is shown for a subset of rows, as once, few, many or a class of expanded clone.

D gene,J gene,clone size,V gene,CDR3 DNA,CDR3 protein
-,TRBJ2-7,-,TRBV3-1/TRBV3-2,TGTGCCAGCAGCCAAGAAGGTGGGGGCCAGTCCACCTACGAGCAGTACTTC,CASSQEGGGQSTYEQYF
-,TRBJ1-2,once,TRBV7-9,TGTGCCAGCCGTCGGGACTATGGCTACACCTTC,CASRRDYGYTF
-,TRBJ1-5,-,TRBV5-1,TGCGCCAGCAGCTTTTCCCGCGGAGGGCCCCAGCATTTT,CASSFSRGGPQHF
-,TRBJ1-3,-,TRBV28,TGTGCCAGCAGTTTAAATGTCAGGGCCGCTGGAAACACCATATATTTT,CASSLNVRAAGNTIYF
TRBD1,TRBJ1-1,few,TRBV5-6,TGTGCCAGCAGCTTTGACGACAGGGGGAACACTGAAGCTTTCTTT,CASSFDDRGNTEAFF
-,TRBJ2-1,-,TRBV21-1,TGTGCCAGCAGCGGGTTTGAGGGGGTCCGACAGGGGTTAACGGGGTACAATGAGCAGTTCTTC,CASSGFEGVRQGLTGYNEQFF
-,TRBJ2-1,-,TRBV12-3/TRBV12-4,TGTGCCAGCAGTCTCCTTGTCCATGAGCAGTTCTTC,CASSLLVHEQFF
-,TRBJ1-5,many,TRBV7-2,TGTGCCAGCAGCTTAGAGGGCAGGGCTGGCAATCAGCCCCAGCATTTT,CASSLEGRAGNQPQHF
TRBD1,TRBJ2-6,few,TRBV10-3,TGTGCCATCAGCTGGACAGGGAATAGACCTGGGGCCAACGTCCTGACTTTC,CAISWTGNRPGANVLTF
-,TRBJ1-2,-,TRBV28,TGTGCCAGCAGTTTGGGCCGGGGGAACTATGGCTACACCTTC,CASSLGRGNYGYTF